This TCR beta chain was obtained from a study of human T cells and chemical hapten exposure. Overall study context: Patients' scalps got diphenylcyclopropenone weekly throughout the roughly 25-week study.

Notes on the study in general: With patch test score, the counts of PT1 expanded TCRs showed a positive correlation.

Sample time point: patch test 2, 6 weeks after DPC sensitization. Treatment denoted: therapeutic diphenylcyclopropenone sensitization with weekly scalp DPC. Donors, patients with alopecia ranging from 18 to 70 years old and judged suitable for DPC, provided samples. Remarks on this clonotype: Its cognate antigen is unknown.

Individual cDNA molecules received unique molecular identifiers in the library. TCRdb itself ran the RACE reads through MiXCR, one entry per CDR3 protein. Here the sample spans about 69,000 distinct CDR3 sequences, 10% being singletons. CDR3 size: 14 residues. V lost 3 bases to trimming and J lost 7 bases; unmatched junction nucleotides: 8. CDR1 is SGHRS, CDR2 YFSETQ, per germline. Specimen: whole blood, collected in connection with sensitization to the hapten diphenylcyclopropenone (DPC). The clonotype originates from a woman aged 45-65 years with alopecia areata. Some clones in this sample may be carry-over from other donors' samples. This rearrangement joins TRBV5-1 to TRBJ1-2; 8 bases line up with TRBD1. The CDR3 nucleotides are TGCGCCAGCAGCTCCAGGGGGCAGAGTAGTGGCTACACCTTC. It is translated as CASSSRGQSSGYTF.